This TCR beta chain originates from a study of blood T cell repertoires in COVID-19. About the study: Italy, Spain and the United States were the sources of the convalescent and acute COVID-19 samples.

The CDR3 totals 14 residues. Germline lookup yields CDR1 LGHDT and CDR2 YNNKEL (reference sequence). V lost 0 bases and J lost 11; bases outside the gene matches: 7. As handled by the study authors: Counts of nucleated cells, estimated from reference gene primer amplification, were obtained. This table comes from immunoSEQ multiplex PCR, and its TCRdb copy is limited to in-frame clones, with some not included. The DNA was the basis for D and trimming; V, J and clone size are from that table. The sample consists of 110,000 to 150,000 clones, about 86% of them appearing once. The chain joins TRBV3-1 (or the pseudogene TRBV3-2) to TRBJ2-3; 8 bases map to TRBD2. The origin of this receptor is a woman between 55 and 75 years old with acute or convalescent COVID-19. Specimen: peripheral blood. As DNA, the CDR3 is TGTGCCAGCAGCCAAGAAGTAGCGGGGTATGGGCAGTATTTT. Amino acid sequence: CASSQEVAGYGQYF.